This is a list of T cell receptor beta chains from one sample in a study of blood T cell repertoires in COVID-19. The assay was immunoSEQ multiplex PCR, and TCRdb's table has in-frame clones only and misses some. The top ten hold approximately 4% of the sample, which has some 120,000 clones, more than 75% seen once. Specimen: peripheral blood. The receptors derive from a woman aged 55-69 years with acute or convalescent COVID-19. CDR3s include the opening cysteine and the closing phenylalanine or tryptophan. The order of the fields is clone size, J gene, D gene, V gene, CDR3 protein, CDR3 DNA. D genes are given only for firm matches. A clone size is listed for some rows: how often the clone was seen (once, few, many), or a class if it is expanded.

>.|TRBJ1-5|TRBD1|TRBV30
CAWSVDGTGNQPQHF
TGTGCCTGGAGTGTGGACGGGACAGGCAATCAGCCCCAGCATTTT
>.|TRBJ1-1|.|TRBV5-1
CASSSGLAGTEAFF
TGCGCCAGCAGCTCAGGCCTAGCGGGGACTGAAGCTTTCTTT
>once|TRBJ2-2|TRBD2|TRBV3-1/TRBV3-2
CASSQDRGLAGVTGELFF
TGTGCCAGCAGCCAAGACAGGGGACTAGCGGGAGTCACCGGGGAGCTGTTTTTT
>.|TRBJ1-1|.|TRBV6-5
CASSYLTANMNTEAFF
TGTGCCAGCAGTTATCTCACAGCTAACATGAACACTGAAGCTTTCTTT
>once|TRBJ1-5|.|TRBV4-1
CASSQAETGNQPQHF
TGCGCCAGCAGCCAAGCGGAGACAGGAAATCAGCCCCAGCATTTT
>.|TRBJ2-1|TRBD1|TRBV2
CASSSTGGRANEQFF
TGTGCCAGCAGTTCGACAGGGGGCAGGGCGAATGAGCAGTTCTTC
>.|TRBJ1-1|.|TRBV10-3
CAIRQGLNTEAFF
TGTGCCATCCGCCAGGGATTGAACACTGAAGCTTTCTTT
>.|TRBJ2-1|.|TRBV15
CATSSPQRGEQFF
TGTGCCACCAGCTCCCCCCAAAGGGGAGAGCAGTTCTTC
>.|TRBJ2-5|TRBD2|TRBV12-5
CASGLGRPGGETQYF
TGTGCTAGTGGTTTGGGCAGGCCGGGAGGAGAGACCCAGTACTTC
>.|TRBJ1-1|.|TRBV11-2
CASSLGALDGAFF
TGTGCCAGCAGCCTAGGGGCACTGGATGGAGCTTTCTTT
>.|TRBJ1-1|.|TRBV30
CAWSVDSATEAFF
TGTGCCTGGAGTGTTGACAGCGCCACTGAAGCTTTCTTT
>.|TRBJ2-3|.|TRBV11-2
CASSLGTLGATDTQYF
TGTGCCAGCAGCTTAGGCACCTTAGGGGCTACAGATACGCAGTATTTT
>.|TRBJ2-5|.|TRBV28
CARNPSAVQETQYF
TGTGCCAGGAACCCCTCGGCGGTACAAGAGACCCAGTACTTC
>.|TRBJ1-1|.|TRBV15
CATSREPGSEAFF
TGTGCCACCAGCAGAGAGCCAGGGTCTGAAGCTTTCTTT
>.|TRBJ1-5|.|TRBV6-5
CASRLGLKSNQPQHF
TGTGCCAGCAGGCTGGGCCTAAAAAGCAATCAGCCCCAGCATTTT
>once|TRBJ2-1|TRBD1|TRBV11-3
CASSPRDRGLVGEQFF
TGTGCCAGCAGCCCCCGGGACAGGGGGCTTGTTGGTGAGCAGTTCTTC
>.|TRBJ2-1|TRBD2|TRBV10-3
CAITGLAGGNEQFF
TGTGCCATCACGGGACTAGCGGGTGGGAATGAGCAGTTCTTC
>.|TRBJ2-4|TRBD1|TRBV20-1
CSASQARPGQGNIQYF
TGCAGTGCTAGTCAAGCCCGCCCAGGACAGGGAAACATTCAGTACTTC
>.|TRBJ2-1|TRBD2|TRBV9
CASSVLPSGEEFF
TGTGCCAGCAGCGTACTTCCTAGCGGAGAAGAGTTCTTC
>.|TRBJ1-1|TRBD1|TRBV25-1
CASTPPTGAYTEAFF
TGTGCCAGCACCCCCCCCACAGGGGCGTACACTGAAGCTTTCTTT
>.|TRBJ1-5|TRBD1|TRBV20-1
CSASSRDSQPQHF
TGCAGTGCTAGTTCCAGGGACAGTCAGCCCCAGCATTTT
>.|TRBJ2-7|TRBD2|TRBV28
CASSLAGYEQYF
TGTGCCAGCAGCTTAGCGGGTTACGAGCAGTACTTC